Below, one TCR beta chain is given with its context. Its antigen is still unknown. The sample originates from a study of cytomegalovirus exposure and HLA in healthy donors. Study-wide points: A later analysis reportedly found fewer N-insertions in an Asian-associated ancestry cluster than the approximately 730-donor mean. The authors later found HLA-associated TCR beta chains more clonally expanded than equally common others. Later analysis suggested links between common viral pathogens and several top significant clusters.

Primers for the PCR totalled 60 Vbeta and 13 Jbeta. Profiled with immunoSEQ multiplex PCR; TCRdb holds only in-frame clones, not every one. The sample has approximately 170,000 clones, approximately 73% seen once. The sample consisted of PBMCs. This TCR was sampled from a man in his fifties in good health and CMV-seronegative.

The CDR3 DNA sequence: TGTGCCAGCAGTACTAGCGGGGGGGCGCAAAACTACGAGCAGTACTTC. Translation: CASSTSGGAQNYEQYF. The chain combines TRBV28 with TRBJ2-7, with TRBD2 matching over 13 bases. This CDR3 spans 16 amino acids. Germline V gives CDR1 MDHEN, CDR2 SYDVKM. J lost 3 bases, V lost 5 bases, and 7 bases had no gene match.